Below, one TCR beta chain is given with its context. For the second PCR, which ran for roughly 6 to 12 cycles, a sample-barcoded 5' primer and a J-beta primer mix were used. From the 5' RACE reads, TCRdb called clonotypes with MiXCR, one entry per CDR3 protein. The table includes fewer than 900,000 distinct CDR3 sequences, approximately 49% detected once. The CDR3 runs to 15 residues. In germline, CDR1 is KGHSH, CDR2 LQKENI. The data stem from a study of blood T cells in healthy people across ages. The sequencing sample was made of blood. The source is a woman aged 60-75 years in good health. This chain joins TRBV18 and TRBJ2-7; 10 positions match TRBD1. The J call may be in error: the DNA end matches TRBJ2-1 better. The CDR3 is CASSIGQGVYNEQFF. Written as DNA, the CDR3 is TGTGCCAGCTCGATTGGACAGGGGGTGTACAATGAGCAGTTCTTC.